This passage covers 17 T cell receptor beta chains from one sample sequenced in a study of T-cell reconstitution after alpha-beta-depleted transplantation in children. Library preparation (for TCRbeta) was performed with unique molecular identifiers. Each CDR3 protein gets one entry after TCRdb re-called the PCR reads with MiXCR. The sample includes just under 150,000 distinct CDR3 sequences, more than 8% of them seen just once. Sample: PBMCs, mostly from graft donor cells, taken 180 days after TCRalphabeta/CD19-depleted stem cell transplant. These receptor sequences come from a female patient aged 2-9 years who had a stem cell transplant for congenital amegakaryocytic thrombocytopenia, so the T cells may come from the graft donor.

V gene TRBV6-1 combines with J gene TRBJ1-2; D unresolved. Between the trimmed V and J ends, which lost 0 bases and 4 bases, there was a span of 6 bases. CDR1 MNHNS and CDR2 SASEGT come from the germline V gene. This CDR3 is 13 amino acids long. The CDR3 loop is CASSEARSYGYTF. The CDR3 nucleotides are TGTGCCAGCAGTGAAGCGCGAAGCTATGGCTACACCTTC.

Of note for this clonotype: A single base separates this from a much larger clone, so it may be a read error. The genes are TRBV3-1 and TRBJ1-1, with D perhaps matching TRBD1 (6 bases). The CDR3 spans 13 residues. V was cut by 5 bases and J by 5 bases, with 12 bases left in between. Germline-derived CDR1 and CDR2 are LGHDT and YNNKEL (reference sequence). Here the CDR3 reads CASSKKGGTEAFF. The CDR3 DNA sequence: TGTGCCAGCAGCAAAAAAGGGGGGACTGAAGCTTTCTTT.

Ten or more counts support this clonotype. The chain carries TRBV10-3 and TRBJ2-1; D perhaps matches TRBD1 (5 bases). The V gene's germline CDR1 is ENHRY and CDR2 SYGVKD. Trimming removed 7 bases at V and 5 bases at J, with 6 bases between. The CDR3 has 11 amino acids. The CDR3 DNA reads TGTGCCATCAAGGGGAACAATGAGCAGTTCTTC. Protein sequence: CAIKGNNEQFF.

In its sample, this clonotype was seen a few times. The chain's CDR3 is CASSHRVGSYEQYF. The CDR3 coding sequence is TGTGCCAGCAGTCACAGGGTTGGTTCCTACGAGCAGTACTTC. The genes are TRBV28 and TRBJ2-7; weak D call: TRBD1 (6 bases). The CDR3 runs 14 residues. Trimming cost V 5 bases and J 1 base, with 12 bases left between them. The germline V gene encodes CDR1 MDHEN and CDR2 SYDVKM.

This clonotype was detected many times. CDR3 sequence reads: CASSYGTSGSYEQYF. CDR3 nucleotide sequence: TGCGCCAGCAGCTATGGGACTAGCGGCTCCTACGAGCAGTACTTC. The chain recombines TRBV5-1 with TRBJ2-7, with 11 bases aligning to TRBD2. Germline V lookup: CDR1 SGHRS, CDR2 YFSETQ. CDR3 length: 15 residues. The J segment lost 0 bases and the V segment lost 3 bases, leaving 2 bases of the junction unmatched.

The V gene is TRBV20-1, the J gene TRBJ1-2, with 10 positions matching TRBD1. Per germline, CDR1 DFQATT and CDR2 SNEGSKA (reference sequence). J was trimmed by 0 bases and V by 6 bases; bases with no gene match: 10. There are 16 residues in the CDR3. The CDR3 region is CSARGQGPTTNYGYTF. CDR3 DNA sequence: TGCAGTGCAAGGGGACAGGGGCCCACTACTAACTATGGCTACACCTTC.

This clonotype has only a few counts. The J gene is TRBJ2-5, the V gene TRBV11-2, with 10 bases aligning to TRBD2. The CDR3 loop spans 15 amino acids. With V trimmed by 3 bases and J by 5 bases, 6 bases remained unmatched. Per the germline V gene, CDR1 is SGHAT and CDR2 is FQNNGV. CDR3: CASSFLAGVEETQYF. For the CDR3, the DNA is TGTGCCAGCAGCTTCCTAGCGGGAGTGGAGGAGACCCAGTACTTC. The complete variable domain, with remaining parts taken from reference TRBV11-2 and TRBJ2-5, reads EAGVAQSPRYKIIEKRQSVAFWCNPISGHATLYWYQQILGQGPKLLIQFQNNGVVDDSQLPKDRFSAERLKGVDSTLKIQPAKLEDSAVYLCASSFLAGVEETQYFGPGTRLLVL.

This chain connects TRBV10-3 to TRBJ2-4; the match to TRBD1 covers 10 bases. V was pared by 2 bases and J by 3 bases, with 10 bases of the junction left unmatched. This CDR3 comprises 18 residues. From germline, CDR1 is ENHRY and CDR2 SYGVKD. The CDR3 loop reads CAISETGQGVVGKNIQYF. CDR3 bases: TGTGCCATCAGTGAGACCGGACAGGGGGTTGTTGGCAAAAACATTCAGTACTTC.

This clonotype was counted only a few times. The chain combines TRBV12-3 or TRBV12-4 with TRBJ2-7, with 9 nucleotides matching TRBD1. J was trimmed by 5 bases and V by 5 bases; bases with no gene match: 4. The CDR3 runs to 13 residues. This CDR3 is CASSLTGGHEQYF. The CDR3 coding sequence is TGTGCCAGCAGTCTAACAGGGGGCCACGAGCAGTACTTC.

This clonotype was seen repeatedly, ten times or more. The rearrangement uses TRBV5-1 and TRBJ1-4; the D gene is possibly TRBD1 (5 bases). The CDR3 is made up of 14 amino acids. Trimming pared 0 bases from V and 8 bases from J, leaving 11 bases between. The germline V gene has CDR1 SGHRS and CDR2 YFSETQ. The CDR3 region has the DNA TGCGCCAGCAGCTTGGTTAGTACAGGCGAAAAACTGTTTTTT. This sequence encodes CASSLVSTGEKLFF.

This clonotype showed up many times. The chain is built from TRBV6-5 and TRBJ2-7, with D perhaps matching TRBD2 (6 bases). This CDR3 is built from 14 residues. The germline V gene has CDR1 MNHEY and CDR2 SVGAGI. V was trimmed by 4 bases and J by 2 bases, leaving 12 bases between them. The CDR3 DNA is TGTGCCAGCAGTTGGAGGGACGGGACCTACGAGCAGTACTTC. This gives the protein CASSWRDGTYEQYF.

The rearrangement links TRBV20-1 to TRBJ1-2; D not certain. In germline, CDR1 is DFQATT, CDR2 SNEGSKA (reference sequence). Trimming took 4 bases from V and 8 from J, leaving 11 bases between them. The CDR3 consists of 11 residues. This chain's CDR3 is CSATGVGGYTF. The CDR3 nucleotides read TGCAGTGCTACCGGGGTCGGGGGCTACACCTTC.

Many counts were recorded for this clonotype. This rearrangement joins TRBV28 to TRBJ2-7; 7 bases fit TRBD1. CDR1 and CDR2 (germline): MDHEN, SYDVKM. The CDR3 covers 13 residues. V lost 5 bases, J lost 4 bases, and 5 bases stayed unmatched. CDR3 sequence: CASSRVQGYEQYF. CDR3 DNA: TGTGCCAGCAGTCGCGTACAGGGGTACGAGCAGTACTTC.

This clonotype occurred a few times. The chain has TRBV12-3 or TRBV12-4 and TRBJ2-1; D not resolved. The CDR3 sequence is 16 residues long. V lost 1 base and J lost 8, with 18 bases in between. In nucleotides, the CDR3 is TGTGCCAGCAGTTTAGTCGTAAAGGGCTTTTCGGATGAGCAGTTCTTC. Translation gives CASSLVVKGFSDEQFF.

This clonotype was recorded at least ten times. The V and J genes are TRBV9 and TRBJ2-3, with TRBD2 matching over 12 bases. Germline CDR1 SGDLS, CDR2 YYNGEE. J was trimmed by 3 bases and V by 0 bases; bases with no gene match: 2. CDR3 length equals 16 residues. The CDR3 sequence is CASSVGLAGGTDTQYF. The CDR3 nucleotides are TGTGCCAGCAGCGTAGGCCTAGCGGGAGGGACAGATACGCAGTATTTT.

This clonotype was picked up many times. The rearrangement joins TRBV6-5 to TRBJ1-3; no clear D gene. The CDR3 runs 16 residues. V lost 0 bases and J 2 bases, leaving 11 bases between the germline ends. The germline V gene encodes CDR1 MNHEY and CDR2 SVGAGI. CDR3 amino acids: CASSYSPFPAGNTIYF. The DNA of the CDR3 is TGTGCCAGCAGTTACTCCCCCTTTCCCGCTGGAAACACCATATATTTT.

The chain carries TRBV7-3 and TRBJ1-4; 10 bases are shared with TRBD1. Germline loops: CDR1 SGHTA, CDR2 FQGTGA. The trim removed 5 bases at V and 7 bases at J, leaving 7 bases unmatched. The CDR3 spans 15 residues. As DNA, the CDR3 is TGTGCCAGCAGCGTGACAGGGGGCTCGGGTGAAAAACTGTTTTTT. Translated: CASSVTGGSGEKLFF.